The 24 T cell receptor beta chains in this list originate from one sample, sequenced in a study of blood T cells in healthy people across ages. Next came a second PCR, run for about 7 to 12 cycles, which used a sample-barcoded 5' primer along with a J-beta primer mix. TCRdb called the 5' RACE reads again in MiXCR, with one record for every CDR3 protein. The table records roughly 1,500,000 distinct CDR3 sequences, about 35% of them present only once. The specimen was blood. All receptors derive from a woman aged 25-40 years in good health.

CDR3 nucleotide sequence: TGTGCCTGGGGCGGGACAGGGGCTTCAAGACCCTACGAGCAGTACTTC. It specifies CAWGGTGASRPYEQYF. This sequence joins TRBV30 and TRBJ2-7, with TRBD1 matching 10 bases. The length of the CDR3 is 16 residues. V shed 5 bases, J shed 2 bases, and the junction held 12 bases outside the gene matches. Per the germline V gene, CDR1 is GTSNPN and CDR2 is SVGIG (reference sequence).

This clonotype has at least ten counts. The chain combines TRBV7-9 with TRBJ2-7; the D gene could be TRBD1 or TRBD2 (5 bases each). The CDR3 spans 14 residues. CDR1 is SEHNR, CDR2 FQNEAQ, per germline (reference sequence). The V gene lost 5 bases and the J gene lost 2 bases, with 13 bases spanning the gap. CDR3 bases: TGTGCCAGCAGCCCTACCCAGGGACCCTACGAGCAGTACTTC. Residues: CASSPTQGPYEQYF.

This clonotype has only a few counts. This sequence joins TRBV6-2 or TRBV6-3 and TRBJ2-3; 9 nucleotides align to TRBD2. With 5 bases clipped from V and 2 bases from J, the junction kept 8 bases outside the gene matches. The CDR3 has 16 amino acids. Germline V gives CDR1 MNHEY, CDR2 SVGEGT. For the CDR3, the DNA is TGTGCCAGCAGTGACCCAGCGGGAGGTATCACAGATACGCAGTATTTT. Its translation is CASSDPAGGITDTQYF.

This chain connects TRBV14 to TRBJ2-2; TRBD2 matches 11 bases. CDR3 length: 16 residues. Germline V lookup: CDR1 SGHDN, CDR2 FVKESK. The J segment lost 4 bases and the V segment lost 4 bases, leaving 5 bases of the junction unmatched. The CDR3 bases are TGTGCCAGCAGCCCAGGACTAGCGGGCCGCACCGGGGAGCTGTTTTTT. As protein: CASSPGLAGRTGELFF.

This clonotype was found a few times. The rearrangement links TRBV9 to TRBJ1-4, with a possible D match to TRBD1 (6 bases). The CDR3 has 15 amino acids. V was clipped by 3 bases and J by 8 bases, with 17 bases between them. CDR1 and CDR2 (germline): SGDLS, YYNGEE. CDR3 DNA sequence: TGTGCCAGCAGCGAAGGGGGAGTTTTAAGCGAAAAACTGTTTTTT. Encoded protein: CASSEGGVLSEKLFF.

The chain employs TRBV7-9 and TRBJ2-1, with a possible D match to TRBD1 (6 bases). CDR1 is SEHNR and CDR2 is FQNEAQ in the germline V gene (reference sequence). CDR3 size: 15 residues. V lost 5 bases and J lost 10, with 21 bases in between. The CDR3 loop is CASSPGARGNGEQFF. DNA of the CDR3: TGTGCCAGCAGCCCAGGGGCTAGAGGAAATGGGGAGCAGTTCTTC.

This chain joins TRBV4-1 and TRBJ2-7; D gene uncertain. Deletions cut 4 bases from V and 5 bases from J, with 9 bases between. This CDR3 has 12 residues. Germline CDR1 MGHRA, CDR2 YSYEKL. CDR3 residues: CASSRGLHEQYF. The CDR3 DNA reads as TGCGCCAGCAGCCGGGGTTTACACGAGCAGTACTTC.

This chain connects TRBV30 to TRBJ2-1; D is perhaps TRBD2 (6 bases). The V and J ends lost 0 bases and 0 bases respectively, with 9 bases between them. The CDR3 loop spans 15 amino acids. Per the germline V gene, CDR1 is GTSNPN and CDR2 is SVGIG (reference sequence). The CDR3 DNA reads TGTGCCTGGAGTGTTGGGACTCACTCCTACAATGAGCAGTTCTTC. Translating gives CAWSVGTHSYNEQFF.

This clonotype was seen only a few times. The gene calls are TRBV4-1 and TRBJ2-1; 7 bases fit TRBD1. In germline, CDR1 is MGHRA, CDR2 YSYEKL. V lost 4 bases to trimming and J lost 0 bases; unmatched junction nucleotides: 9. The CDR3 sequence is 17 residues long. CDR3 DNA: TGCGCCAGCAGCCGACGGACAGGACAAAGCTCCTACAATGAGCAGTTCTTC. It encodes CASSRRTGQSSYNEQFF.

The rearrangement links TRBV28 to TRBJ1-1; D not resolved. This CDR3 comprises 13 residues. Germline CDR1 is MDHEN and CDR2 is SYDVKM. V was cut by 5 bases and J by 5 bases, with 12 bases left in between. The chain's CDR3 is CASSPTRWTEAFF. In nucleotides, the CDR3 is TGTGCCAGCAGTCCAACAAGGTGGACTGAAGCTTTCTTT. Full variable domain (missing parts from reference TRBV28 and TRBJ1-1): DVKVTQSSRYLVKRTGEKVFLECVQDMDHENMFWYRQDPGLGLRLIYFSYDVKMKEKGDIPEGYSVSREKKERFSLILESASTNQTSMYLCASSPTRWTEAFFGQGTRLTVV.

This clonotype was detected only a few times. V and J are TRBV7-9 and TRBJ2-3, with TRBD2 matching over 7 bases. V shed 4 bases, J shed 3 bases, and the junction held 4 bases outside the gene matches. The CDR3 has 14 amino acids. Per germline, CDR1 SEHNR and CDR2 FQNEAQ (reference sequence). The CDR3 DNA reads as TGTGCCAGCAGCTCGGAGCGGGGTACAGATACGCAGTATTTT. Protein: CASSSERGTDTQYF.

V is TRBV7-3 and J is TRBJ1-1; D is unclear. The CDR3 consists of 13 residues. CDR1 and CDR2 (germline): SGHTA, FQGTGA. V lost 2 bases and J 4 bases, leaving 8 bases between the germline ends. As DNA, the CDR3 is TGTGCCAGCAGCTTATTCCAAAGCACTGAAGCTTTCTTT. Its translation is CASSLFQSTEAFF.

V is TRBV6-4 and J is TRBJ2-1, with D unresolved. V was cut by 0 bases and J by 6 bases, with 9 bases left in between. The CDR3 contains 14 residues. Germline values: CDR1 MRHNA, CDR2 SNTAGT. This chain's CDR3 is CASSDSRSANEQFF. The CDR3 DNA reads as TGTGCCAGCAGTGACTCGAGATCGGCCAATGAGCAGTTCTTC.

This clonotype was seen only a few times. CDR3 DNA sequence: TGTGCCATCAGTGAAGATGGGACAGGGAGGCCCCAGCATTTT. Translated, it gives CAISEDGTGRPQHF. J is TRBJ1-5 and V is TRBV10-3; TRBD1 aligns across 9 bases. Trimming cost V 3 bases and J 9 bases; bases outside gene matches: 6. The CDR3 sequence is 14 residues long. CDR1 and CDR2 (germline): ENHRY, SYGVKD.

The CDR3 loop is CASSNRQRGGWETQYF. CDR3 DNA: TGTGCCAGCAGTAACCGTCAACGGGGGGGTTGGGAGACCCAGTACTTC. This rearrangement joins TRBV6-1 to TRBJ2-5, with TRBD2 identical over 8 bases. Germline-derived CDR1 and CDR2 are MNHNS and SASEGT. V was pared by 5 bases and J by 5 bases, with 13 bases of the junction left unmatched. The CDR3 consists of 16 residues.

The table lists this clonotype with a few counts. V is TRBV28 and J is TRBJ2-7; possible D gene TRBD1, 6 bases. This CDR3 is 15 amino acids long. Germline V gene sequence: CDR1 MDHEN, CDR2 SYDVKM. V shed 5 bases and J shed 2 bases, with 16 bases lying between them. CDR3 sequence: CASSPANRDTYEQYF. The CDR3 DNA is TGTGCCAGCAGTCCGGCGAACAGGGATACCTACGAGCAGTACTTC.

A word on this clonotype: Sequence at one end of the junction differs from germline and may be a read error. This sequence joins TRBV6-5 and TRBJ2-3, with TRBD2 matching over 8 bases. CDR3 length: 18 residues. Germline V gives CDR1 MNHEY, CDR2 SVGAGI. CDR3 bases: TGTGCCAGCAGTTTCCTCCCCCACGGAGCGGGAGACACAGATAGGCAGTATTTT. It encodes CASSFLPHGAGDTDRQYF.

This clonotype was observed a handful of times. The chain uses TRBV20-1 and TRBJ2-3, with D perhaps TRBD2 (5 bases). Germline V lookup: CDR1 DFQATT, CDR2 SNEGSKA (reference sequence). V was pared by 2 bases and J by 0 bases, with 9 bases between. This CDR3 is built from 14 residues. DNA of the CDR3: TGCAGTGCTAGACCGTGGACTAGCACAGATACGCAGTATTTT. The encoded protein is CSARPWTSTDTQYF.

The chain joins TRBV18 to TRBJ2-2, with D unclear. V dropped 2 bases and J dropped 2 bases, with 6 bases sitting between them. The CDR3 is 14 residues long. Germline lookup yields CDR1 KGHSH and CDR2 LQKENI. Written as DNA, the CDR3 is TGTGCCAGCTCACCAGAAGTTAACACCGGGGAGCTGTTTTTT. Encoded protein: CASSPEVNTGELFF.

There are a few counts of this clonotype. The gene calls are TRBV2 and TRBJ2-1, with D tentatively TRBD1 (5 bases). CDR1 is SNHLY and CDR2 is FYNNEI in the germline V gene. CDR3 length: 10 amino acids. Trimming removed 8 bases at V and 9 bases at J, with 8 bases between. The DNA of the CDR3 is TGTGCCAGCTGGGGCGGTGAGCAGTTCTTC. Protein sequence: CASWGGEQFF.

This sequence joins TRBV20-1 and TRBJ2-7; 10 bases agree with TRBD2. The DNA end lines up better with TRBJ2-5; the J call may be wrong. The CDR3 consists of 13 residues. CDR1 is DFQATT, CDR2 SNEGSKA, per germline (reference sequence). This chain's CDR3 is CSADLAGAETQYF. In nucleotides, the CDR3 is TGCAGTGCCGATCTAGCGGGAGCAGAGACCCAGTACTTC.

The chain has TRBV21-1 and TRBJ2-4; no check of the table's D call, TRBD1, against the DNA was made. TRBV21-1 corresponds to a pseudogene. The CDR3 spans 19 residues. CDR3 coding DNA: TGTGCCAGCAGCGTCCCCGGGACAGGGGGAACTTTAGCCAAAAACATTCAGTACTTC. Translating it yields CASSVPGTGGTLAKNIQYF.

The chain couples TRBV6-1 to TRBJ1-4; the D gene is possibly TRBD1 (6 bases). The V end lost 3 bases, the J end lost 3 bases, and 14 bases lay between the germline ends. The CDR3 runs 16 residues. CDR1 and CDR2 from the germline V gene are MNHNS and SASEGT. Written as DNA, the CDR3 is TGTGCCAGCAGTGATCTTCAGGGGACTGCTAATGAAAAACTGTTTTTT. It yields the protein CASSDLQGTANEKLFF.

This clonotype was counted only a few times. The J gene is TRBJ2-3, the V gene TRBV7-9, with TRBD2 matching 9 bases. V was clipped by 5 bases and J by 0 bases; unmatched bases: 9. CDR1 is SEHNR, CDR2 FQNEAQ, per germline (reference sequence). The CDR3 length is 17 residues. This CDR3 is CASSAPSGGLSTDTQYF. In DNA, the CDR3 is TGTGCCAGCAGCGCGCCGAGCGGGGGGCTAAGCACAGATACGCAGTATTTT. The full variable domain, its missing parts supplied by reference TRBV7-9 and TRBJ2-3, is DTGVSQNPRHKITKRGQNVTFRCDPISEHNRLYWYRQTLGQGPEFLTYFQNEAQLEKSRLLSDRFSAERPKGSFSTLEIQRTEQGDSAMYLCASSAPSGGLSTDTQYFGPGTRLTVL.